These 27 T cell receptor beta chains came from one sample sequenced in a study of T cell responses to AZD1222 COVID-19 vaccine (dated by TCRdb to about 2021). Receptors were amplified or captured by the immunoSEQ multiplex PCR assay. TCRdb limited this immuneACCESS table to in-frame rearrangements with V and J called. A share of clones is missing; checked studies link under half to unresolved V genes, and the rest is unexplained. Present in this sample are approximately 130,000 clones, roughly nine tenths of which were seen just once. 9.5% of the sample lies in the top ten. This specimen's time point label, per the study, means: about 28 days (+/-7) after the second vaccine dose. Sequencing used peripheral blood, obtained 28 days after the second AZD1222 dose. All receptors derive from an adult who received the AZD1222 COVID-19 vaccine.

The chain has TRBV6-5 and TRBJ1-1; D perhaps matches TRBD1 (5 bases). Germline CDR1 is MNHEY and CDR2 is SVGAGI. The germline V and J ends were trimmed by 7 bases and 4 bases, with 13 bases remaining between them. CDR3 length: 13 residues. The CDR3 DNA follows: TGTGCCAGCACCTCCCCGGGGGGCACTGAAGCTTTCTTT. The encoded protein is CASTSPGGTEAFF.

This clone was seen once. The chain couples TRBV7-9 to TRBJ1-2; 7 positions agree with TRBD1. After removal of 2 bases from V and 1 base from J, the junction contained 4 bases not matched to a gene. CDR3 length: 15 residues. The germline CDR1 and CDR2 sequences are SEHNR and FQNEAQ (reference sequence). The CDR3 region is CASSLTGQNNYGYTF. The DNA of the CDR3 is TGTGCCAGCAGCTTAACGGGACAGAATAACTATGGCTACACCTTC.

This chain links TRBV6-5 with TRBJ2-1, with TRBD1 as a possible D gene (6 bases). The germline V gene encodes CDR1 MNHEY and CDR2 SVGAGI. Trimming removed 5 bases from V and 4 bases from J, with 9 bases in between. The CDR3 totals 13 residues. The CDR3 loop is CASSMDSYNEQFF. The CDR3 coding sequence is TGTGCCAGCAGTATGGACAGTTACAATGAGCAGTTCTTC.

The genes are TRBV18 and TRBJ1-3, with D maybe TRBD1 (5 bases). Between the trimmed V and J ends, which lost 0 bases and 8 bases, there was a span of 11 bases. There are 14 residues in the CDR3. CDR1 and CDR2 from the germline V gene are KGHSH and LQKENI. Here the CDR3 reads CASSPPGPADTIYF. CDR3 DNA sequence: TGTGCCAGCTCACCACCGGGACCTGCGGACACCATATATTTT.

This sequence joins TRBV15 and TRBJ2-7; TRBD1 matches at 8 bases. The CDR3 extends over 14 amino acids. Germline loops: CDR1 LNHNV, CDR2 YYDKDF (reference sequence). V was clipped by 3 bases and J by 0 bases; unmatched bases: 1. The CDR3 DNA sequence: TGTGCCACCAGCAGGGACAGGGCCTCCTACGAGCAGTACTTC. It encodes CATSRDRASYEQYF.

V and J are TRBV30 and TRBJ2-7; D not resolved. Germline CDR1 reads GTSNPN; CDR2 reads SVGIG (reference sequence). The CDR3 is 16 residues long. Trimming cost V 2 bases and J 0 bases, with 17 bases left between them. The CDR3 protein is CAWSPIRTAPSYEQYF. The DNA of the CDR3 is TGTGCCTGGAGTCCAATAAGGACGGCTCCCTCCTACGAGCAGTACTTC.

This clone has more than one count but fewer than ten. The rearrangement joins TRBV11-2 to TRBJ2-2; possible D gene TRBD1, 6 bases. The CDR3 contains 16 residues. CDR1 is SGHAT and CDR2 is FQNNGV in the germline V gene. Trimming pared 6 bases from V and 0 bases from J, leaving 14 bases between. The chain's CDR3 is CASRVVGATNTGELFF. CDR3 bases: TGTGCCAGCAGGGTCGTGGGGGCAACGAACACCGGGGAGCTGTTTTTT.

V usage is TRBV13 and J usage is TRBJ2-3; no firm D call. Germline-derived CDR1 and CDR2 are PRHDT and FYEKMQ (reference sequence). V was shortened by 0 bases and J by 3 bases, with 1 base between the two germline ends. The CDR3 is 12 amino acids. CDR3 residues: CASSLGTDTQYF. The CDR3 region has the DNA TGTGCCAGCAGCTTAGGTACAGATACGCAGTATTTT.

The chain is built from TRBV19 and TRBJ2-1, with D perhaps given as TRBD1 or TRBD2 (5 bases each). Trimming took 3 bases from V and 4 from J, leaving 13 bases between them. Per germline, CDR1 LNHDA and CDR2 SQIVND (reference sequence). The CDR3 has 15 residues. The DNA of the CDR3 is TGTGCCAGTAGTATTCTCGGGGCGGGTTACAATGAGCAGTTCTTC. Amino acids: CASSILGAGYNEQFF.

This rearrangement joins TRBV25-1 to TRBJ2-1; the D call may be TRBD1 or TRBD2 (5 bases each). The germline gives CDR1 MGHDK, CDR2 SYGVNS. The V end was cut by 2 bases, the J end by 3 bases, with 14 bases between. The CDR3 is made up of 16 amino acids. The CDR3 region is CASSETGTPVYNEQFF. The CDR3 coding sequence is TGTGCCAGCAGTGAAACCGGGACCCCGGTCTACAATGAGCAGTTCTTC. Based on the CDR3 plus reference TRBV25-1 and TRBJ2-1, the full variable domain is EADIYQTPRYLVIGTGKKITLECSQTMGHDKMYWYQQDPGMELHLIHYSYGVNSTEKGDLSSESTVSRIRTEHFPLTLESARPSHTSQYLCASSETGTPVYNEQFFGPGTRLTVL.

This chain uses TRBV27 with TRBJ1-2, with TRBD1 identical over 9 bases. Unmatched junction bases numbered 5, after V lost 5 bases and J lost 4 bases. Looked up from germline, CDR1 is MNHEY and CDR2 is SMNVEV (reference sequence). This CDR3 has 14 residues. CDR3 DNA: TGTGCCAGCAGTCCCCGGGACAGGGTCTATGGCTACACCTTC. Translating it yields CASSPRDRVYGYTF.

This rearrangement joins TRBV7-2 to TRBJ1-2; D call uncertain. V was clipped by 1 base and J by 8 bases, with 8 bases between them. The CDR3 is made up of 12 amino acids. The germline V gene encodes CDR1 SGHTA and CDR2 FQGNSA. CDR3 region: CASSLEGNGYTF. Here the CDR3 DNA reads TGTGCCAGCAGCTTAGAAGGGAACGGCTACACCTTC.

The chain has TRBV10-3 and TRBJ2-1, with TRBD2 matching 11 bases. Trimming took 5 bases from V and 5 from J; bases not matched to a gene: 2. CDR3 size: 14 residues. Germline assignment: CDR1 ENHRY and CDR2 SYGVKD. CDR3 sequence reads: CAISRLAGNNEQFF. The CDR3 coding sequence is TGTGCCATCAGTAGACTAGCGGGAAACAATGAGCAGTTCTTC.

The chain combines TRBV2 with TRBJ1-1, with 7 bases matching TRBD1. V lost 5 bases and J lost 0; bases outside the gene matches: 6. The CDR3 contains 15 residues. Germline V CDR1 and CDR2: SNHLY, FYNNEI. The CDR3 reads CASSRDSLLNTEAFF. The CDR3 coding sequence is TGTGCCAGCAGTCGGGACAGCCTCTTGAACACTGAAGCTTTCTTT. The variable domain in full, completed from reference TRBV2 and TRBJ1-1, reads EPEVTQTPSHQVTQMGQEVILRCVPISNHLYFYWYRQILGQKVEFLVSFYNNEISEKSEIFDDQFSVERPDGSNFTLKIRSTKLEDSAMYFCASSRDSLLNTEAFFGQGTRLTVV.

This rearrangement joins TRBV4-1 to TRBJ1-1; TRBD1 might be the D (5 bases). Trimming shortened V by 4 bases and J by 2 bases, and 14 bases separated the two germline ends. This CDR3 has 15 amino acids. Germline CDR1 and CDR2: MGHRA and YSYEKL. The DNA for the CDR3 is TGCGCCAGCAGCCTAAGACAGCCGGCTAACACTGAAGCTTTCTTT. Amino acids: CASSLRQPANTEAFF.

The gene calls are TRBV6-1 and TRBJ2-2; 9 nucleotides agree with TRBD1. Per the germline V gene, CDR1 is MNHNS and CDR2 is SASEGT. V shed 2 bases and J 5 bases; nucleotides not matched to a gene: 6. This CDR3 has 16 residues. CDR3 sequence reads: CASSEMGTGLTGELFF. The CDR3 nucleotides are TGTGCCAGCAGTGAAATGGGGACAGGGTTAACCGGGGAGCTGTTTTTT.

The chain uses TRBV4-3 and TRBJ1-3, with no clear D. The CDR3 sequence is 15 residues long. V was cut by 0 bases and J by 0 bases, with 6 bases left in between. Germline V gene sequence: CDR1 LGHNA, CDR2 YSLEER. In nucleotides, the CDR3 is TGCGCCAGCAGCCAAGACCGGTACTCTGGAAACACCATATATTTT. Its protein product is CASSQDRYSGNTIYF.

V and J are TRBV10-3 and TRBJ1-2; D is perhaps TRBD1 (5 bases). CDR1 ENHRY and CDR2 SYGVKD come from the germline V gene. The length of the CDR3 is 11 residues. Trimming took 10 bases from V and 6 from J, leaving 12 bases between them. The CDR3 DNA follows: TGTGCCACAAATCCAGGGAATGGCTACACCTTC. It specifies CATNPGNGYTF.

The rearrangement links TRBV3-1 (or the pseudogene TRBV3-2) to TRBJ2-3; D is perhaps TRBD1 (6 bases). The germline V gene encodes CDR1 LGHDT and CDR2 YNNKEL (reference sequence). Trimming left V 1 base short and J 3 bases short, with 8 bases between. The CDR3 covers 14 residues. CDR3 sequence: CASSQGGRTDTQYF. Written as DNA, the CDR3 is TGTGCCAGCAGCCAAGGGGGGCGAACAGATACGCAGTATTTT.

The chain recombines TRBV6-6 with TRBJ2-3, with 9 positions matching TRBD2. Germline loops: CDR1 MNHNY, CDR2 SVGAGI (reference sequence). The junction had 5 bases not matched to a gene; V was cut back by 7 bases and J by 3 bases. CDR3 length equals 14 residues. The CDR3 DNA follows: TGTGCCAGCATCCAGACTAGCGGTACAGATACGCAGTATTTT. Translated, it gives CASIQTSGTDTQYF.

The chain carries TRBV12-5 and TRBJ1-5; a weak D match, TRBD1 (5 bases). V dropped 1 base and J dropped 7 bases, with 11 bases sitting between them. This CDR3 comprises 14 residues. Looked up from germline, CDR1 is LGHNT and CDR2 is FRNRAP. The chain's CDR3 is CASGLGGVGQPQHF. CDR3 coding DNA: TGTGCTAGTGGTTTGGGGGGGGTAGGACAGCCCCAGCATTTT. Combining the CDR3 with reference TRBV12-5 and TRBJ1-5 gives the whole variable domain DARVTQTPRHKVTEMGQEVTMRCQPILGHNTVFWYRQTMMQGLELLAYFRNRAPLDDSGMPKDRFSAEMPDATLATLKIQPSEPRDSAVYFCASGLGGVGQPQHFGDGTRLSIL.

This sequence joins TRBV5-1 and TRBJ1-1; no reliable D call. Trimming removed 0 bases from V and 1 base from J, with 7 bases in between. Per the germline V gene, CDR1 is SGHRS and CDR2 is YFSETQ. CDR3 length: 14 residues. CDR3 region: CASSLEWENTEAFF. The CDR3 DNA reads TGCGCCAGCAGCTTGGAGTGGGAGAACACTGAAGCTTTCTTT.

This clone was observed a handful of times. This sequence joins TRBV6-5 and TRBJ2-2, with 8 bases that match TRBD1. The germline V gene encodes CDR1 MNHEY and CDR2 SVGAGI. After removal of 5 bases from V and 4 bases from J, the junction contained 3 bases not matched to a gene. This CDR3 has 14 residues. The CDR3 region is CASSPGQGTGELFF. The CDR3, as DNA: TGTGCCAGCAGTCCCGGACAGGGCACCGGGGAGCTGTTTTTT.

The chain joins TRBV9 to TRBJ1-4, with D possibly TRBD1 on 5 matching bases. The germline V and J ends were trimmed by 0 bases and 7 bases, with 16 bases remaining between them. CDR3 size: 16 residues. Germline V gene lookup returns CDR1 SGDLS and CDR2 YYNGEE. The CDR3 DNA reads TGTGCCAGCAGCGTAGGAGGTGAAGGGGAGAGTGAAAAACTGTTTTTT. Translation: CASSVGGEGESEKLFF.

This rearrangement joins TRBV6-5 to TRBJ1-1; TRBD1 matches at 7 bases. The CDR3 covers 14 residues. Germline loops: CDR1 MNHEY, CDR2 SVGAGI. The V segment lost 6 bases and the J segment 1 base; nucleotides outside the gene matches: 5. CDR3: CASRPGTANTEAFF. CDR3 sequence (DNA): TGTGCCAGCAGGCCCGGGACAGCGAACACTGAAGCTTTCTTT.

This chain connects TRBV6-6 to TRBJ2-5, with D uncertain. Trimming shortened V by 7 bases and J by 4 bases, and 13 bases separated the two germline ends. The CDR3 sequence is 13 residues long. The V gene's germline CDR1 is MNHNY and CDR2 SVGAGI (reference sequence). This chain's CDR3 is CASTSTGGETQYF. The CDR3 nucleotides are TGTGCCAGCACTTCTACCGGTGGAGAGACCCAGTACTTC.

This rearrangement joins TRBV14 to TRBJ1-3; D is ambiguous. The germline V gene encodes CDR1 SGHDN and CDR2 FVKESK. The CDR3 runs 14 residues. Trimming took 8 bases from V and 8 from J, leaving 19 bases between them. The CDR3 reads CASASSKGGYTIYF. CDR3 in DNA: TGTGCCAGCGCCTCCTCGAAGGGAGGGTACACCATATATTTT.